This T cell receptor gamma chain was captured by sequencing in a study of γδ T cells in repeated Plasmodium falciparum infection. Overall study context: Malaria-naive adults were infected with P. falciparum NF54 four times over roughly 590 days. Malian repertoires were sampled cross-sectionally without transmission and longitudinally through febrile malaria. Study conclusions and caveats: Vgamma9/Vdelta2+ repertoires stayed stably polyclonal over time and infection. Compared with Australian children, Malian Vdelta2-negative repertoires seemed more clonal, less diverse, less shared.

TCRdb called clones anew from the multiplex PCR reads with CATT. The table has 27,000 or so gamma-chain clones, more than 1.4% seen once. Vgamma9/Vdelta2+ and Vdelta2-negative gammadelta T cells were flow-sorted from PBMC for bulk sequencing. This clone occurred many times. Its antigen is undetermined. The TCRdb record carries a much larger clone's protein, which differs from this DNA's translation at residue 5; a read error is the likely cause, and the protein listed here is the DNA translation. V lost 5 bases to trimming and J lost 7 bases; unmatched junction nucleotides: 8. This CDR3 spans 12 amino acids. Germline V gives CDR1 VTNTFY, CDR2 YDVSTARD (reference sequence).

J is TRGJ1 or TRGJ2 and V is TRGV3. The origin of this receptor is a pool of human donors (malaria-infected and uninfected, not separated). The specimen was gamma-delta T cells from blood. The CDR3 DNA is TGTGCCACCTGGGGCGGTCCCTATAAGAAACTCTTT. Amino acids: CATWGGPYKKLF.